The 27 T cell receptor beta chains presented below share a single source sample, sequenced in a study of CD8 T cells in Susac syndrome. With random hexamers, 0.5 to 1 ug RNA was reverse transcribed. Via MiXCR, TCRdb re-called the immunoSEQ multiplex PCR reads, giving one row per CDR3 protein. The table lists about 400,000 distinct CDR3 sequences, approximately 85% of them singletons. The sample comprised CD8+ T cells from PBMCs. The origin of the receptors is a human donor with multiple sclerosis.

The chain couples TRBV29-1 to TRBJ2-7; 9 bases agree with TRBD1. Germline V CDR1 and CDR2: SQVTM, ANQGSEA. The V and J ends lost 1 base and 5 bases, in that order; junction bases with no gene match: 0. CDR3 length: 12 residues. The CDR3, as DNA: TGCAGCGTTGAAGGGACAGGGGACGAGCAGTACTTC. Translated: CSVEGTGDEQYF.

This clonotype was recorded only once. The V call is TRBV5-1, the J call TRBJ2-2; D is unresolved. The germline V gene has CDR1 SGHRS and CDR2 YFSETQ. V was shortened by 0 bases and J by 0 bases, with 9 bases between the two germline ends. The CDR3 length is 16 residues. The CDR3 spells CASSLAVASNTGELFF. CDR3 DNA sequence: TGCGCCAGCAGCTTGGCGGTGGCATCGAACACCGGGGAGCTGTTTTTT. The full variable domain, its missing parts supplied by reference TRBV5-1 and TRBJ2-2, is KAGVTQTPRYLIKTRGQQVTLSCSPISGHRSVSWYQQTPGQGLQFLFEYFSETQRNKGNFPGRFSGRQFSNSRSEMNVSTLELGDSALYLCASSLAVASNTGELFFGEGSRLTVL.

This clonotype was counted only a few times. The chain couples TRBV18 to TRBJ2-7, with TRBD1 matching 9 bases. With V trimmed by 3 bases and J by 2 bases, 8 bases remained unmatched. Germline lookup yields CDR1 KGHSH and CDR2 LQKENI. The CDR3 is 16 amino acids. The CDR3 DNA follows: TGTGCCAGCTCACCCCGAGACAGGGGGACGACCTACGAGCAGTACTTC. It encodes CASSPRDRGTTYEQYF.

Only a few counts were recorded for this clonotype. This sequence joins TRBV28 and TRBJ1-5; D might be TRBD1 (5 bases). The germline V gene has CDR1 MDHEN and CDR2 SYDVKM. V shed 8 bases and J shed 4 bases, with 18 bases lying between them. This CDR3 spans 15 amino acids. CDR3 DNA sequence: TGTGCCAGCTCGACTCTTAGACAGATTAATCAGCCCCAGCATTTT. Translation gives CASSTLRQINQPQHF.

V and J are TRBV27 and TRBJ2-7, with D unresolved. Germline CDR1 is MNHEY and CDR2 is SMNVEV (reference sequence). There are 13 residues in the CDR3. The germline V and J ends were trimmed by 3 bases and 9 bases, with 15 bases remaining between them. This CDR3 is CASSLGNRQGQYF. The CDR3, as DNA: TGTGCCAGCAGTTTGGGGAACCGTCAAGGGCAGTACTTC.

The rearrangement links TRBV16 to TRBJ1-2; D ambiguous. Trimming shortened V by 0 bases and J by 3 bases, and 8 bases separated the two germline ends. Germline CDR1 is KGHSY and CDR2 is FQNENV. The CDR3 contains 14 residues. CDR3 DNA: TGTGCCAGCAGCCAATCAAGGCCGGACTATGGCTACACCTTC. Protein sequence: CASSQSRPDYGYTF.

This clonotype was picked up one time. The chain uses TRBV5-1 and TRBJ1-4, with TRBD1 as a possible D gene (6 bases). V gave up 4 bases and J gave up 6 bases, with 13 bases separating them. Germline CDR1 is SGHRS and CDR2 is YFSETQ. CDR3 length: 14 residues. CDR3 residues: CASSRDRSDEKLFF. The CDR3 nucleotides are TGCGCCAGCAGCCGTGACAGGTCGGATGAAAAACTGTTTTTT.

This clonotype has only a few counts. The rearrangement links TRBV27 to TRBJ2-2, with 10 bases aligning to TRBD2. CDR3 length equals 16 residues. Germline values: CDR1 MNHEY, CDR2 SMNVEV (reference sequence). Trimming cost V 1 base and J 2 bases; bases outside gene matches: 1. The DNA of the CDR3 is TGTGCCAGCAGTTTATTAGCGGGAGGAAACACCGGGGAGCTGTTTTTT. It specifies CASSLLAGGNTGELFF.

The chain is built from TRBV6-6 and TRBJ1-1; D ambiguous. CDR3 length: 16 residues. Trimming cost V 3 bases and J 4 bases, with 18 bases left between them. Germline CDR1 MNHNY, CDR2 SVGAGI (reference sequence). The CDR3 here is CASSYGEWGLGTEAFF. The DNA for the CDR3 is TGTGCCAGCAGTTATGGGGAATGGGGTTTGGGCACTGAAGCTTTCTTT.

The chain employs TRBV6-2 or TRBV6-3 and TRBJ2-7; 10 bases fit TRBD2. The CDR3 consists of 15 residues. The V gene's germline CDR1 is MNHEY and CDR2 SVGEGT. Trimming cost V 6 bases and J 0 bases; bases outside gene matches: 5. CDR3 bases: TGTGCCAGCAGAGCCGGGACTAGCGCCTCCTACGAGCAGTACTTC. As protein: CASRAGTSASYEQYF.

The rearrangement links TRBV30 to TRBJ2-1, with D perhaps TRBD1 (5 bases). The germline V gene encodes CDR1 GTSNPN and CDR2 SVGIG (reference sequence). This CDR3 comprises 12 residues. Trimming took off 2 bases at V and 8 bases at J, with 10 bases between the two ends. CDR3 amino acids: CAWSKDTHEQFF. CDR3 nucleotides: TGTGCCTGGAGTAAGGACACCCATGAGCAGTTCTTC.

This chain joins TRBV4-1 and TRBJ2-3; D is possibly TRBD1 or TRBD2 (5 bases each). There are 14 residues in the CDR3. Trimming removed 4 bases at V and 5 bases at J, with 13 bases between. CDR1 is MGHRA, CDR2 YSYEKL, per germline. The CDR3 is CASSLGTDIDTQYF. CDR3 nucleotide sequence: TGCGCCAGCAGCCTCGGGACGGATATAGATACGCAGTATTTT.

The chain's CDR3 is CASSLWVGKTASGEKLFF. DNA of the CDR3: TGTGCCAGCAGCTTATGGGTAGGGAAGACAGCTTCTGGTGAAAAACTGTTTTTT. The chain has TRBV7-9 and TRBJ1-4, with D possibly being TRBD1 (5 bases). From germline, CDR1 is SEHNR and CDR2 FQNEAQ (reference sequence). This CDR3 is 18 amino acids long. Trimming removed 2 bases at V and 7 bases at J, with 23 bases between.

The CDR3 loop reads CASSYEAGGTNNEQFF. The CDR3, as DNA: TGTGCCAGCAGTTATGAGGCGGGAGGTACTAACAATGAGCAGTTCTTC. The rearrangement joins TRBV6-5 to TRBJ2-1; 8 bases are a match to TRBD2. V dropped 3 bases and J dropped 5; count of bases not matched to a gene: 9. Germline CDR1 reads MNHEY; CDR2 reads SVGAGI. The CDR3 consists of 16 residues.

This rearrangement joins TRBV30 to TRBJ2-3, with 9 bases identical to TRBD1. The V gene end was trimmed by 3 bases and the J gene end by 5 bases; junction bases not matched to a gene: 6. Germline V gene sequence: CDR1 GTSNPN, CDR2 SVGIG (reference sequence). This CDR3 is built from 14 residues. The CDR3 region has the DNA TGTGCCTGGAGCCCGGGACAGGGCGTAGATACGCAGTATTTT. This sequence encodes CAWSPGQGVDTQYF.

In nucleotides, the CDR3 is TGTGCCAACCAATGTGGGGGTATTGGAAACACCATATATTTT. This encodes CANQCGGIGNTIYF. The chain carries TRBV19 and TRBJ1-3, with a weak D call TRBD1 (5 bases). The CDR3 is 14 amino acids. CDR1 and CDR2 from the germline V gene are LNHDA and SQIVND (reference sequence). The V gene lost 10 bases and the J gene lost 3 bases, with 16 bases spanning the gap.

V and J are TRBV10-1 and TRBJ2-7; 9 positions match TRBD1. The V gene's germline CDR1 is WNHNN and CDR2 SYGVQD (reference sequence). The CDR3 loop spans 15 amino acids. After removal of 3 bases from V and 2 bases from J, the junction contained 5 bases not matched to a gene. The CDR3 region is CASSDSGTGTYEQYF. The CDR3 DNA is TGCGCCAGCAGTGACTCCGGGACAGGGACCTACGAGCAGTACTTC.

The V call is TRBV27, the J call TRBJ2-2, with D hard to call. V was pared by 3 bases and J by 4 bases, with 9 bases between. Germline V CDR1 and CDR2: MNHEY, SMNVEV (reference sequence). This CDR3 has 14 amino acids. The DNA of the CDR3 is TGTGCCAGCAGTTTCGGGCAGAGCACCGGGGAGCTGTTTTTT. Residues: CASSFGQSTGELFF.

The V call is TRBV6-1, the J call TRBJ2-6; TRBD1 might be the D (6 bases). Per the germline V gene, CDR1 is MNHNS and CDR2 is SASEGT. Deletions cut 6 bases from V and 0 bases from J, with 15 bases between. The CDR3 spans 17 residues. The CDR3 region is CASRLTGRSSGANVLTF. Here the CDR3 DNA reads TGTGCCAGCAGATTGACAGGACGCTCCTCTGGGGCCAACGTCCTGACTTTC.

This sequence joins TRBV11-2 and TRBJ2-1; D unclear. V lost 0 bases, J lost 2 bases, and 14 bases lay in between. CDR3 length: 17 amino acids. Per germline, CDR1 SGHAT and CDR2 FQNNGV. In DNA form, the CDR3 reads TGTGCCAGCAGCTTAGATTCGTACAGCTCGGCCTACAATGAGCAGTTCTTC. Translated, it gives CASSLDSYSSAYNEQFF.

This clonotype occurred once. The V gene is TRBV19, the J gene TRBJ1-2, with 9 bases fitting TRBD1. The junction had 13 bases not matched to a gene; V was cut back by 3 bases and J by 8 bases. This CDR3 spans 16 amino acids. CDR1 is LNHDA, CDR2 SQIVND, per germline (reference sequence). CDR3 residues: CASSILGTGPSGGYTF. CDR3 DNA sequence: TGTGCCAGTAGTATCCTCGGGACAGGGCCCTCTGGGGGCTACACCTTC.

The rearrangement links TRBV6-5 to TRBJ1-1, with 7 bases that match TRBD1. V lost 2 bases to trimming and J lost 3 bases; unmatched junction nucleotides: 3. This CDR3 contains 14 residues. Germline loops: CDR1 MNHEY, CDR2 SVGAGI. CDR3 DNA: TGTGCCAGCAGTTACGGGACAGTTTACACTGAAGCTTTCTTT. The encoded protein is CASSYGTVYTEAFF.

This clonotype was seen more than once but under ten times. J is TRBJ1-5 and V is TRBV6-1; a possible D gene is TRBD1 (6 bases). This CDR3 contains 14 residues. The V gene's germline CDR1 is MNHNS and CDR2 SASEGT. V lost 5 bases and J lost 5, with 13 bases in between. CDR3: CASSQSRGYQPQHF. CDR3 in DNA: TGTGCCAGCAGTCAAAGCAGGGGATATCAGCCCCAGCATTTT.

This clonotype was counted once. The chain links TRBV19 to TRBJ2-1; 8 nucleotides match TRBD2. The V gene end was trimmed by 0 bases and the J gene end by 2 bases; junction bases not matched to a gene: 6. The germline V gene encodes CDR1 LNHDA and CDR2 SQIVND (reference sequence). This CDR3 has 17 residues. CDR3 sequence reads: CASSIDPGLDPYNEQFF. CDR3 nucleotide sequence: TGTGCCAGTAGTATAGACCCGGGACTAGACCCCTACAATGAGCAGTTCTTC.

The sample holds one count of this clonotype. This chain links TRBV29-1 with TRBJ2-5; 7 bases fit TRBD1. J was trimmed by 3 bases and V by 0 bases; bases with no gene match: 10. This CDR3 comprises 16 residues. Germline-derived CDR1 and CDR2 are SQVTM and ANQGSEA. The CDR3 loop reads CSVEDPPDRVEETQYF. In nucleotides, the CDR3 is TGCAGCGTTGAAGATCCCCCCGACAGGGTGGAAGAGACCCAGTACTTC.

The chain links TRBV20-1 to TRBJ2-1; the D is unclear. The CDR3 has 14 residues. Germline CDR1 reads DFQATT; CDR2 reads SNEGSKA (reference sequence). Trimming stripped 0 bases from V and 5 bases from J, with 11 bases between. CDR3 in DNA: TGCAGTGCTAGAGAAGAAGGGATAAACAATGAGCAGTTCTTC. Its translation: CSAREEGINNEQFF.

This rearrangement joins TRBV30 to TRBJ1-2; tentatively, D is TRBD1 (5 bases). Germline V gene data show CDR1 as GTSNPN and CDR2 as SVGIG (reference sequence). With 2 bases removed from V and 6 bases from J, the gap between germline ends came to 13 bases. The CDR3 runs to 13 residues. CDR3 in DNA: TGTGCCTGGAGTTCCCTGGGGGAAAATGGCTACACCTTC. Translating gives CAWSSLGENGYTF.